The 7 T cell receptor beta chains given below trace back to one sample, sequenced in a study of blood T cell repertoires in COVID-19 (dated by TCRdb to about 2020). Receptor amplification or capture employed the immunoSEQ multiplex PCR assay. Entries here come from immuneACCESS through TCRdb and include only in-frame sequences with V and J called. Some clones fail to appear in such tables; in the studies checked, an unresolved V gene covers under half of the shortfall, and the cause of the remainder is unknown. This sample is represented by roughly 87,000 clones; approximately 88% of them were singletons. The ten largest clones take up approximately 15% of the sample. The specimen was peripheral blood. These receptor sequences come from a woman aged 55-69 years with acute or convalescent COVID-19.

The rearrangement links TRBV7-2 to TRBJ2-1; 9 bases are shared with TRBD1. CDR3 length equals 14 residues. Germline lookup yields CDR1 SGHTA and CDR2 FQGNSA. With 5 bases clipped from V and 7 bases from J, the junction kept 6 bases outside the gene matches. CDR3 sequence (DNA): TGTGCCAGCAGCCCACGACAGGGGGGGAATGAGCAGTTCTTC. This codes for CASSPRQGGNEQFF.

V usage is TRBV2 and J usage is TRBJ1-2, with TRBD1 matching 7 bases. V was pared by 4 bases and J by 9 bases, with 11 bases of the junction left unmatched. The CDR3 consists of 14 residues. Germline values: CDR1 SNHLY, CDR2 FYNNEI. The CDR3 reads CASSGFPQGKSYTF. CDR3 sequence (DNA): TGTGCCAGCAGTGGCTTCCCACAGGGGAAGAGCTACACCTTC.

This chain connects TRBV7-2 to TRBJ1-6; no definite D call. The CDR3 is 16 amino acids. Trimming shortened V by 2 bases and J by 0 bases, and 8 bases separated the two germline ends. Germline CDR1 and CDR2: SGHTA and FQGNSA. The CDR3 DNA sequence: TGTGCCAGCAGCTTATCTCCGAGCTCCTATAATTCACCCCTCCACTTT. This codes for CASSLSPSSYNSPLHF.

V usage is TRBV6-2 or TRBV6-3 and J usage is TRBJ2-1; 13 bases are a match to TRBD2. In germline, CDR1 is MNHEY, CDR2 SVGEGT. J was trimmed by 7 bases and V by 6 bases; bases with no gene match: 9. The CDR3 consists of 16 residues. The CDR3 bases are TGTGCCAGCAGCTCAATGGGACTAGCGGGAAGAAATGAGCAGTTCTTC. Translated: CASSSMGLAGRNEQFF.

With regard to this clone: In the same sample, other DNA sequences code for this CDR3. The chain combines TRBV5-4 with TRBJ1-1, with D unresolved. The V end lost 0 bases, the J end lost 1 base, and 4 bases lay between the germline ends. The CDR3 has 13 amino acids. Per the germline V gene, CDR1 is SGHNT and CDR2 is YYREEE (reference sequence). CDR3 amino acids: CASSLAGNTEAFF. The CDR3 coding sequence is TGTGCCAGCAGCTTGGCAGGGAACACTGAAGCTTTCTTT. The complete variable domain, with remaining parts taken from reference TRBV5-4 and TRBJ1-1, reads ETGVTQSPTHLIKTRGQQVTLRCSSQSGHNTVSWYQQALGQGPQFIFQYYREEENGRGNFPPRFSGLQFPNYSSELNVNALELDDSALYLCASSLAGNTEAFFGQGTRLTVV.

The V and J genes are TRBV21-1 and TRBJ2-2; the D call TRBD1 from the table was never checked on the DNA. TRBV21-1 counts as a pseudogene. CDR3 length: 16 amino acids. The CDR3 region is CASSKADRGHGGELFF. In DNA, the CDR3 is TGTGCCAGCAGCAAAGCGGACAGGGGGCATGGCGGGGAGCTGTTTTTT.

Regarding this clone: The same CDR3 also results from other DNA sequences found in this sample. The V call is TRBV7-2, the J call TRBJ2-7, with D possibly being TRBD1 (6 bases). Germline assignment: CDR1 SGHTA and CDR2 FQGNSA. This CDR3 is 15 amino acids long. Trimming took off 3 bases at V and 0 bases at J, with 12 bases between the two ends. In DNA form, the CDR3 reads TGTGCCAGCAGCTTCGGCGACAGGAGCTCCTACGAGCAGTACTTC. Amino acids: CASSFGDRSSYEQYF.